The present entry profiles one TCR beta chain with its context. V lost 5 bases, J lost 1 base, and 17 bases lay in between. Germline V gene lookup returns CDR1 PRHDT and CDR2 FYEKMQ (reference sequence). The CDR3 totals 16 residues. The sample comes from a study of PD-L1 blockade in urothelial cancer. As for the study in general: Once treatment had started, blood was analyzed at 3 weeks (second dose) and again at 6 weeks. When blood samples were assessed, the median T cell count was 120,000 to 150,000.

Time point meaning: peripheral blood 6 weeks after treatment start. Generated by immunoSEQ multiplex PCR, the TCRdb table keeps only in-frame clones and is missing some. The table records around 45,000 clones, approximately 83% of them present only once. The sequence came from a man between 60 and 70 years old with urothelial cancer. The sample was PBMCs, taken around atezolizumab (anti-PD-L1) treatment. This chain connects TRBV13 to TRBJ1-2; D may be TRBD1 (5 bases). CDR3: CASSGVRGGRNYGYTF. CDR3 DNA: TGTGCCAGCAGCGGGGTTCGGGGGGGACGTAACTATGGCTACACCTTC.